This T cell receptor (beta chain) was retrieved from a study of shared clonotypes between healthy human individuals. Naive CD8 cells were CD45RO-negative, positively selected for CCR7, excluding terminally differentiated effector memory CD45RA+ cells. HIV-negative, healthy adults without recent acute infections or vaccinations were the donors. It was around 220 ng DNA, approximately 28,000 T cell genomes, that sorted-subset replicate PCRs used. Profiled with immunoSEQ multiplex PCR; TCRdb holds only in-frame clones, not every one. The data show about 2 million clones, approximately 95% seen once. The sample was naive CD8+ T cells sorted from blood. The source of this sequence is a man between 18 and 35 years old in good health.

The CDR3 bases are TGTGCCAGCAGCTTCCGGTCGCCATGGGATGAGCAGTTCTTC. Amino acid sequence: CASSFRSPWDEQFF. The genes are TRBV7-2 and TRBJ2-1; no clear D gene. The V gene lost 3 bases and the J gene lost 8 bases, with 14 bases spanning the gap. The length of the CDR3 is 14 residues. Germline CDR1 reads SGHTA; CDR2 reads FQGNSA.